The source of this TCR beta chain is a study of T cells in Graves' hyperthyroidism and ophthalmopathy (dated 2019 in TCRdb). Regarding the study in general: Peripheral blood was sampled at the time of initial diagnosis, prior to any treatment. To identify distinguishing TCR V-J signatures, a discovery cohort of some 99 patients was used, comprising 40 to 45 with Graves' ophthalmopathy and roughly 60 with stable Graves' hyperthyroidism. Whether ophthalmopathy could be predicted prospectively was tested in an independent validation cohort made up of roughly 19 hyperthyroidism patients plus 17 patients who later progressed to ophthalmopathy. The approximately 100 discovery patients were randomly divided into training and test sets at a 7:3 ratio. In several Graves' hyperthyroidism patients, the study also compared T-cell repertoires from thyroid tissue with T-cell repertoires from blood. Once sampling was done, hyperthyroidism patients were given methimazole at a starting dose of 30 mg daily, whereas ophthalmopathy patients were given high-dose intravenous methylprednisolone. According to the paper, TCR Vbeta CDR3 sequencing was carried out on about 140 peripheral blood samples, which came from 40 to 45 ophthalmopathy, around 75 hyperthyroidism and roughly 17 progressor patients.

Study-level results and caveats: In cross-validation, a model built on a 13 V-J signature told ophthalmopathy apart from stable hyperthyroidism with less than 90% sensitivity and around 81% specificity, and in testing the same model reached 80%/75%. In validation, the model predicted progression to ophthalmopathy a median of around 6.5 months before onset, with about 67% sensitivity and roughly 73% specificity. No statistical method was used to fix the sample size in advance, and group allocation was not hidden from the investigators. Most expanded thyroid clonotypes (frequency above 0.001) were also detected in blood, suggesting blood repertoires may reflect thyroid immune responses.

Stable Graves' hyperthyroidism was defined as the absence of progression to ophthalmopathy over 18 months of follow-up. Hyperthyroidism patients were newly diagnosed, with disease duration under 2 months, and aged 18 to 65 years. Exclusion was applied to patients with uncontrolled infections, other autoimmune diseases, pregnancy or lactation. Diagnoses were based on clinical symptoms, serum thyroxine and TRAb, thyroid ultrasound and orbital computed tomography. PBMCs were isolated from about 9.2 ml of fresh peripheral blood by Ficoll-Paque density gradient centrifugation. Trizol reagent was used to extract total RNA, and RNA quality was then checked on an Agilent 2100 Bioanalyzer. This clonotype was seen at least ten times. What this receptor recognizes is not known. No much larger clone exists at a distance of one base, and base qualities are not known. The TCR beta CDR3 regions were amplified from the RNA transcripts. The TCR CDR3 was subjected to a first round of RT-PCR using the HTBI primer set and the Qiagen OneStep RT-PCR kit. Libraries were constructed in a second round of multiplex PCR, after which size selection and purification were carried out. Sequencing of the libraries was done on an Illumina HiSeq2000 using paired-end 100 bp reads. In the paper's pipeline: Raw data were processed with SOAPnuke, discarding reads with adapters, uncalled bases, mean Phred below 15, or no exact constant-primer or identifier match. COPE v1.2.5 was used to merge the high-quality paired reads, and each unique nucleotide sequence was defined as a clonotype. MiTCR v1.1 was used to align clonotypes to the IMGT TRBV, TRBD and TRBJ reference segments. The analysis included only V-J combinations with a frequency above 0.0001, which together covered around 99% of the repertoires. A TCS score was defined as the ratio between F50 (clonal expansion) and ExV (chaos), using BLOSUM62-based TCRdist between CDR3 peptides within each V-J. Welch's t-statistics and random forest reduced 514 V-J features to some 14, which were used in a naive Bayes classifier (R e1071). Using fastp at Q25 and MiXCR, TCRdb reprocessed the public reads and kept productive beta chains. For every CDR3 protein sequence, its rows merge into one entry that carries the most common genes and DNA. The V and J calls were not made by the authors but by TCRdb's processing. In all, the sample holds more than 450,000 distinct CDR3 sequences, and 13% to 15% of those were seen once. 11% to 15% of the sample lies in the top ten.

The sequencing input was blood. This TCR derives from a woman between 40 and 55 years old with Graves' hyperthyroidism.

The CDR3 amino acid sequence is: CASSSLAGGSIYNEQFF. The DNA reads TGTGCCAGCAGTTCACTAGCGGGAGGATCTATCTACAATGAGCAGTTCTTC. The rearrangement combines TRBV28 with TRBJ2-1; 12 bases in the middle match TRBD2. The CDR3 runs 17 amino acids, cysteine and phenylalanine included. Of all the DNA, just the CDR3 is kept, 51 bases in frame from base 1. CDR1 and CDR2 are drawn from the germline V gene: MDHEN, SYDVKM. Germline trimming: 4 bases from V, 3 bases from J; junction bases outside gene matches: 7. Full variable domain (CDR3 extended with the reference TRBV28 and TRBJ2-1 proteins): DVKVTQSSRYLVKRTGEKVFLECVQDMDHENMFWYRQDPGLGLRLIYFSYDVKMKEKGDIPEGYSVSREKKERFSLILESASTNQTSMYLCASSSLAGGSIYNEQFFGPGTRLTVL.